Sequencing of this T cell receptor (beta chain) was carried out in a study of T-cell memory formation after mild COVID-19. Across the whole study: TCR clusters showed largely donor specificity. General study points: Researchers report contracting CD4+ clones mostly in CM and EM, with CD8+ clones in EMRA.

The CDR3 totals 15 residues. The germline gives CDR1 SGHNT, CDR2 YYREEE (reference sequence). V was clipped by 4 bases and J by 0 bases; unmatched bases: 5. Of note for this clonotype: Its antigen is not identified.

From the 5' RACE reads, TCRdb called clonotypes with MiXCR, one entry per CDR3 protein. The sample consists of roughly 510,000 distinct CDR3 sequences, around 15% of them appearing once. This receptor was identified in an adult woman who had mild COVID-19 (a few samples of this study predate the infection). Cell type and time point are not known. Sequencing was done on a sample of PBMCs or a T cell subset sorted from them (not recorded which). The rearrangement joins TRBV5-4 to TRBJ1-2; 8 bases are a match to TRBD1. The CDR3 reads CASSRTGLPNYGYTF. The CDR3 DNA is TGTGCCAGCAGCCGGACAGGGCTCCCTAACTATGGCTACACCTTC.